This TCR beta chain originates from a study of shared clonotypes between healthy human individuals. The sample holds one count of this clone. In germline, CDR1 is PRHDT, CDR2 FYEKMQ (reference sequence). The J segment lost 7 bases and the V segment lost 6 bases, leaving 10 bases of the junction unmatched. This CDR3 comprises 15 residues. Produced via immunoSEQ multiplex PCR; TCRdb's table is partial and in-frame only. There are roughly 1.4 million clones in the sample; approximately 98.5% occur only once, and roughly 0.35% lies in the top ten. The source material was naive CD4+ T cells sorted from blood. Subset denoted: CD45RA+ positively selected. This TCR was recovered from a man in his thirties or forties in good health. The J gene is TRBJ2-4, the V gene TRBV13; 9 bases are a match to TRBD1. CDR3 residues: CASSSGGTGLNIQYF. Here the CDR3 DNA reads TGTGCCAGCAGTAGCGGTGGGACAGGGTTGAACATTCAGTACTTC.